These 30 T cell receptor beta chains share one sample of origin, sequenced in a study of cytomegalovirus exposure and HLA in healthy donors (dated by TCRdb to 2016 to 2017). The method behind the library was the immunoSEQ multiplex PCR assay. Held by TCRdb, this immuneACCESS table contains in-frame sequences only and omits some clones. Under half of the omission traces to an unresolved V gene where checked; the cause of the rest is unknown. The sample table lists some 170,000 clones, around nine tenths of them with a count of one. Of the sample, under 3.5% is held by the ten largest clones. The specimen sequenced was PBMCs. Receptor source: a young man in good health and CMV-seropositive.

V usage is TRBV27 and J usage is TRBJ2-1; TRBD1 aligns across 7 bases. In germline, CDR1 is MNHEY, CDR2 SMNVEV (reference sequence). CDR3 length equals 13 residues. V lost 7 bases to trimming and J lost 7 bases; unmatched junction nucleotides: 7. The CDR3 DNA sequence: TGTGCCAGCATTGGAGACAGGGCGAATGAGCAGTTCTTC. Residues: CASIGDRANEQFF.

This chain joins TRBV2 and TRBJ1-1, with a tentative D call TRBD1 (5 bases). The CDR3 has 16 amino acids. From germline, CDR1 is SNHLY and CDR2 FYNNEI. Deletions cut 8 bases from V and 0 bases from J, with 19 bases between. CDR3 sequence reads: CASRVLSTVLNTEAFF. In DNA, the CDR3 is TGTGCCAGCCGGGTCCTATCGACAGTTCTGAACACTGAAGCTTTCTTT.

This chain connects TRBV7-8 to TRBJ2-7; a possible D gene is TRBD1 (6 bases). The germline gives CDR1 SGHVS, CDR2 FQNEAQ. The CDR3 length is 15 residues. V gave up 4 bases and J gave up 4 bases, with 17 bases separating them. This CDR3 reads CASSYPGDADYEQYF. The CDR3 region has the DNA TGTGCCAGCAGCTACCCAGGGGATGCTGATTACGAGCAGTACTTC.

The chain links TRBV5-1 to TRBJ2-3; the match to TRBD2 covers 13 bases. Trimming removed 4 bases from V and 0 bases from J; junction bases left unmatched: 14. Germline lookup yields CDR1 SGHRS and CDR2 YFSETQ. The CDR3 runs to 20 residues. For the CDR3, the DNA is TGCGCCAGCAGCGTTTTACCGGGACTAGCGGGGACATATAGCACAGATACGCAGTATTTT. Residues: CASSVLPGLAGTYSTDTQYF. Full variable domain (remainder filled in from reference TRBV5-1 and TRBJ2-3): KAGVTQTPRYLIKTRGQQVTLSCSPISGHRSVSWYQQTPGQGLQFLFEYFSETQRNKGNFPGRFSGRQFSNSRSEMNVSTLELGDSALYLCASSVLPGLAGTYSTDTQYFGPGTRLTVL.

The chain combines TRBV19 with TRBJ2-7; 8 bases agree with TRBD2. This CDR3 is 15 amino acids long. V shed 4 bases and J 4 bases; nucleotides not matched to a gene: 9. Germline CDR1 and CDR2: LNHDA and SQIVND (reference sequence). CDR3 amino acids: CASSNLPGGFYEQYF. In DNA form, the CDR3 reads TGTGCCAGTAGTAATCTACCGGGAGGGTTTTACGAGCAGTACTTC.

DNA of the CDR3: TGTGCCAGCAGTTACTCGAGACAATCGGCCCAGTACTTC. Translation gives CASSYSRQSAQYF. The chain has TRBV6-6 and TRBJ2-5; D remains unclear. This CDR3 contains 13 residues. Trimming stripped 0 bases from V and 9 bases from J, with 11 bases between. Germline lookup yields CDR1 MNHNY and CDR2 SVGAGI (reference sequence).

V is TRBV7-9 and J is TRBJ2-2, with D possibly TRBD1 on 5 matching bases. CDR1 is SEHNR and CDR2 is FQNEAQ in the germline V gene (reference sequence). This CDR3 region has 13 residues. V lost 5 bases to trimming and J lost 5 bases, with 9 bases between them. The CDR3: CASSNQGTGELFF. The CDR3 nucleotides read TGTGCCAGCAGCAATCAGGGTACCGGGGAGCTGTTTTTT.

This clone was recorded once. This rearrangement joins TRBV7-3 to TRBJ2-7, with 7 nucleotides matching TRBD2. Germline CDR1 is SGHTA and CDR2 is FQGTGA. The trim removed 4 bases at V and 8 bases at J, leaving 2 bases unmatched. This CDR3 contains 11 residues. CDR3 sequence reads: CASSSGGKQYF. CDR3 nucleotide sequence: TGTGCCAGCAGCTCCGGGGGGAAGCAGTACTTC.

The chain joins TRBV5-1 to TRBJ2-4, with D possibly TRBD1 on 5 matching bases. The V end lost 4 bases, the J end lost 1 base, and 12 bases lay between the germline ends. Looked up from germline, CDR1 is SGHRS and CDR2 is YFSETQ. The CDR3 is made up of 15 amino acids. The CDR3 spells CASSPTVVAKNIQYF. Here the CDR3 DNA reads TGCGCCAGCAGCCCGACAGTGGTTGCCAAAAACATTCAGTACTTC.

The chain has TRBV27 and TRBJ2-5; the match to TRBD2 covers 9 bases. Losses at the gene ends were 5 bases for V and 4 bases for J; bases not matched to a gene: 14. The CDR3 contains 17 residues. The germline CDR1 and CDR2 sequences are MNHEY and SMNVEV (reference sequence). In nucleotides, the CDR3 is TGTGCCAGCAGTCCCGGGACTAGCTGGTGGGTTGGAGAGACCCAGTACTTC. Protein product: CASSPGTSWWVGETQYF.

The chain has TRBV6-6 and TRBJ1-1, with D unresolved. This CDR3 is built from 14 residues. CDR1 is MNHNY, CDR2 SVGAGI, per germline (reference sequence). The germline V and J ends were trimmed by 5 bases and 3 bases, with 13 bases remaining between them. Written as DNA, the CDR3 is TGTGCCAGCAGTCACAGTGGCCTTCACACTGAAGCTTTCTTT. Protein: CASSHSGLHTEAFF.

CDR3 bases: TGTGCCAGCAGTTACTCGCGACCGGTGCTCGGGTACGAGCAGTACTTC. The encoded protein is CASSYSRPVLGYEQYF. The chain couples TRBV6-5 to TRBJ2-7; D remains ambiguous. This CDR3 has 16 amino acids. V was pared by 0 bases and J by 4 bases, with 16 bases between. CDR1 is MNHEY, CDR2 SVGAGI, per germline.

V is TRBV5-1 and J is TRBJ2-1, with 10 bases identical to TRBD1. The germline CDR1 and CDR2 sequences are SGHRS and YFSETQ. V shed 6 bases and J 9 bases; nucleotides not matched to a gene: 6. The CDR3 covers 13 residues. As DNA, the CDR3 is TGCGCCAGCAACCGACAGGGGGCAGGTGAGCAGTTCTTC. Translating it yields CASNRQGAGEQFF.

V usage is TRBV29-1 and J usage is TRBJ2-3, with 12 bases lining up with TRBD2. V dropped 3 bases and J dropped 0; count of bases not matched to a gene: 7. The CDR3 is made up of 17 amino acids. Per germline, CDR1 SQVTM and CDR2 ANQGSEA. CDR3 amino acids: CSVDALAGGLSTDTQYF. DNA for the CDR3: TGCAGCGTTGATGCGCTAGCGGGGGGGCTCAGCACAGATACGCAGTATTTT.

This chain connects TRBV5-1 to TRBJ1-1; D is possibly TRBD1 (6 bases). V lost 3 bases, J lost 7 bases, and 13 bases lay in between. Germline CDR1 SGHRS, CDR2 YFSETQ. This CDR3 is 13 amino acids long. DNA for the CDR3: TGCGCCAGCAGCTCCGCAGGGGCCGTTGAAGCTTTCTTT. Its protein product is CASSSAGAVEAFF.

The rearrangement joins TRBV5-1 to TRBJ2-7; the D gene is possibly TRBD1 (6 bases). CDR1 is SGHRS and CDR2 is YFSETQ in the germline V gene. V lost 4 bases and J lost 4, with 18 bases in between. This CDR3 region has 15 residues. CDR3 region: CASSPREVGQYEQYF. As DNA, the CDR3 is TGCGCCAGCAGCCCCCGCGAGGTCGGACAGTACGAGCAGTACTTC. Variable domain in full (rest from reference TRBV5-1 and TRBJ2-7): KAGVTQTPRYLIKTRGQQVTLSCSPISGHRSVSWYQQTPGQGLQFLFEYFSETQRNKGNFPGRFSGRQFSNSRSEMNVSTLELGDSALYLCASSPREVGQYEQYFGPGTRLTVT.

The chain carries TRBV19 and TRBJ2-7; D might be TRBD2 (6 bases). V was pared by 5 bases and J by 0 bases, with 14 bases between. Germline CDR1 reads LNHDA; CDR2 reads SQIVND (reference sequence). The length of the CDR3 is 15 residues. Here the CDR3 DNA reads TGTGCCAGTAGTCCAGGGACTTTTCTCTCCTACGAGCAGTACTTC. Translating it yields CASSPGTFLSYEQYF.

DNA for the CDR3: TGTGCCAGCAGCCAAGGGGGTAGGGCTAGCGGGAGCAATGAGCAGTTCTTC. This sequence encodes CASSQGGRASGSNEQFF. This sequence joins TRBV4-2 and TRBJ2-1; 10 bases are shared with TRBD2. Per germline, CDR1 LGHNA and CDR2 YNFKEQ. V trimming: 1 base; J trimming: 6 bases; junction bases outside the gene matches: 9. The CDR3 spans 17 residues.

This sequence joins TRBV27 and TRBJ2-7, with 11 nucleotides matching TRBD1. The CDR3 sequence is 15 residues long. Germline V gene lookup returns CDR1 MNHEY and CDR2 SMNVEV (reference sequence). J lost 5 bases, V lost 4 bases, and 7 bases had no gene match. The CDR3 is CASSSLGTGGNEQYF. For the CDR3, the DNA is TGTGCCAGCAGTTCTCTCGGGACAGGGGGAAACGAGCAGTACTTC.

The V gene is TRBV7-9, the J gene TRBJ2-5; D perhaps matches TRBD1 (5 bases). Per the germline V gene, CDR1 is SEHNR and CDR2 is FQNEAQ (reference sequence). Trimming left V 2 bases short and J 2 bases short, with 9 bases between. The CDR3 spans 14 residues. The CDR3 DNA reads TGTGCCAGCAGCTTACAGGGTGGGCAAGAGACCCAGTACTTC. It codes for CASSLQGGQETQYF. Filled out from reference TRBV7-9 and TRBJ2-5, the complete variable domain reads DTGVSQNPRHKITKRGQNVTFRCDPISEHNRLYWYRQTLGQGPEFLTYFQNEAQLEKSRLLSDRFSAERPKGSFSTLEIQRTEQGDSAMYLCASSLQGGQETQYFGPGTRLLVL.

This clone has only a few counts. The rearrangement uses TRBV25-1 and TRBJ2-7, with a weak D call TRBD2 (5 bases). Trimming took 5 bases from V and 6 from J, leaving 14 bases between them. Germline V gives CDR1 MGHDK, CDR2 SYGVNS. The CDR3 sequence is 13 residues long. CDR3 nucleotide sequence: TGTGCCAGCAGTTCGGGGTGGACGTCCGAGCAGTACTTC. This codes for CASSSGWTSEQYF.

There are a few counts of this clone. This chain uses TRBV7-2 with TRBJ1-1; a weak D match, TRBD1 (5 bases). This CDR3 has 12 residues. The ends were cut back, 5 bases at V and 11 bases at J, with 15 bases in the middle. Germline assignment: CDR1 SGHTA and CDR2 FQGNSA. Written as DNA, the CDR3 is TGTGCCAGCAGCCTCGGGGGGACGCAGGCTTTCTTT. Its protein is CASSLGGTQAFF.

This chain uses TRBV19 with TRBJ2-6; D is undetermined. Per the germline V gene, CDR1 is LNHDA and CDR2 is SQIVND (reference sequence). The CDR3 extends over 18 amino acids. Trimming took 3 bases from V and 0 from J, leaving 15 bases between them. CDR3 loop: CASSIPFSFLSGANVLTF. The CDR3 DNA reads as TGTGCCAGTAGTATCCCCTTTTCCTTCCTCTCTGGGGCCAACGTCCTGACTTTC. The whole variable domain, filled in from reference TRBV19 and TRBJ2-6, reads DGGITQSPKYLFRKEGQNVTLSCEQNLNHDAMYWYRQDPGQGLRLIYYSQIVNDFQKGDIAEGYSVSREKKESFPLTVTSAQKNPTAFYLCASSIPFSFLSGANVLTFGAGSRLTVL.

The CDR3 loop reads CASSTYSVTGELFF. The CDR3 region has the DNA TGTGCCAGTAGTACCTATTCGGTCACCGGGGAGCTGTTTTTT. The chain is built from TRBV19 and TRBJ2-2; D not certain. V gave up 4 bases and J gave up 4 bases, with 10 bases separating them. CDR1 and CDR2 from the germline V gene are LNHDA and SQIVND (reference sequence). This CDR3 comprises 14 residues.

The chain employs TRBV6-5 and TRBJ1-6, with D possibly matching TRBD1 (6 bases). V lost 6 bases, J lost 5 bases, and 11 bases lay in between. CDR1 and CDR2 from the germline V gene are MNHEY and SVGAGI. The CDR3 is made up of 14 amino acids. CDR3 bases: TGTGCCAGCAGCCCCAACAGGGATAATTCACCCCTCCACTTT. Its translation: CASSPNRDNSPLHF.

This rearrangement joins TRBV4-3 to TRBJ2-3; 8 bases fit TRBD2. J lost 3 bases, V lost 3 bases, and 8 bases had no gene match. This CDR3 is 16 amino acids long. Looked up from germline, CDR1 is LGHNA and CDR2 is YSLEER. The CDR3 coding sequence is TGCGCCAGCAGCCAGGGGGTAGCGGGACTGACAGATACGCAGTATTTT. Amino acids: CASSQGVAGLTDTQYF.

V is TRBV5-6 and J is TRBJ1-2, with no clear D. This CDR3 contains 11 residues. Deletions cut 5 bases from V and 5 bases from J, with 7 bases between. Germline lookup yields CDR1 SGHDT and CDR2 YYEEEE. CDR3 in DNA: TGTGCCAGCAGTCGGAGTTATGGCTACACCTTC. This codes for CASSRSYGYTF. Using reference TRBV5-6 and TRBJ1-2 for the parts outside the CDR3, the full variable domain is DAGVTQSPTHLIKTRGQQVTLRCSPKSGHDTVSWYQQALGQGPQFIFQYYEEEERQRGNFPDRFSGHQFPNYSSELNVNALLLGDSALYLCASSRSYGYTFGSGTRLTVV.

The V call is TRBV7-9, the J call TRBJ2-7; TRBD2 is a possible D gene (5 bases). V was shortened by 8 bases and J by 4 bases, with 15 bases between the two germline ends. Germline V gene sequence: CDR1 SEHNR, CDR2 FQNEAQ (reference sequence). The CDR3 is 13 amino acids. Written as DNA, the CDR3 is TGTGCCAGCGGGTCGCTGAGGGCTTACGAGCAGTACTTC. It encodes CASGSLRAYEQYF. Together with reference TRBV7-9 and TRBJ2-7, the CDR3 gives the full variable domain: DTGVSQNPRHKITKRGQNVTFRCDPISEHNRLYWYRQTLGQGPEFLTYFQNEAQLEKSRLLSDRFSAERPKGSFSTLEIQRTEQGDSAMYLCASGSLRAYEQYFGPGTRLTVT.

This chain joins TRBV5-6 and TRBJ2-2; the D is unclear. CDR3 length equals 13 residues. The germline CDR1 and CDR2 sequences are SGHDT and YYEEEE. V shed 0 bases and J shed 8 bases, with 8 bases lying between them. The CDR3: CASSLGSIGELFF. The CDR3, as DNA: TGTGCCAGCAGCTTGGGTAGTATTGGGGAGCTGTTTTTT.

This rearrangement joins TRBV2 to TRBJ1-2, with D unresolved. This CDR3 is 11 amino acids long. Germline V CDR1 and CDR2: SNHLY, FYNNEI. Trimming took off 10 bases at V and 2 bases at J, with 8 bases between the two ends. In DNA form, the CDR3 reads TGTGCCACCCTCCGGAACTATGGCTACACCTTC. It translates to CATLRNYGYTF.